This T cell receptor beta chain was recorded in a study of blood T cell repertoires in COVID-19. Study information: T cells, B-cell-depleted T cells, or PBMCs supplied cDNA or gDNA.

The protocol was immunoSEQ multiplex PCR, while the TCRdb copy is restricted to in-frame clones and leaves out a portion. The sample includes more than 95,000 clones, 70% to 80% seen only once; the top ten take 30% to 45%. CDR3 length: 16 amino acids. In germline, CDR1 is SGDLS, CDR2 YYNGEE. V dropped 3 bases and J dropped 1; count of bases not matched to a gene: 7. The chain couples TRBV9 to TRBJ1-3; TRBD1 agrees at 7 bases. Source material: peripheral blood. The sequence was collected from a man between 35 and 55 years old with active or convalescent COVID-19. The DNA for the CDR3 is TGTGCCAGCAGCGCCGGACAGGCCCTATCTGGAAACACCATATATTTT. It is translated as CASSAGQALSGNTIYF.